The 10 T cell receptor beta chains in this list originate from one sample, sequenced in a study of T-cell reconstitution after alpha-beta-depleted transplantation in children. The authors prepared the TCRbeta library with unique molecular identifiers. TCRdb redid the calling of the PCR reads with MiXCR, one entry per CDR3 protein. The data contain around 250,000 distinct CDR3 sequences, 9.5% to 10% of them singletons. The source was PBMCs from the stem cell graft donor, collected from the stem cell graft. The source of these receptors is a human donor who donated a stem cell graft to a child with SCID.

This clonotype occurred a few times. V gene TRBV6-1 combines with J gene TRBJ1-5; D might be TRBD1 (6 bases). Trimming left V 2 bases short and J 1 base short, with 9 bases between. This CDR3 spans 15 amino acids. Germline CDR1 is MNHNS and CDR2 is SASEGT. The CDR3 sequence is CASSELTGSNQPQHF. CDR3 DNA sequence: TGTGCCAGCAGTGAATTAACAGGGAGCAATCAGCCCCAGCATTTT.

This clonotype showed up just once. One end of the junction fails to match germline, which may point to a read error. The chain joins TRBV7-2 to TRBJ2-2; maybe TRBD1 (6 bases). The CDR3 consists of 14 residues. The germline CDR1 and CDR2 sequences are SGHTA and FQGNSA. CDR3 bases: TGTGCCAGCAGGGACAGCCCGAACACCTGGGAGCTGTTTTTT. Residues: CASRDSPNTWELFF. Supplemented by reference TRBV7-2 and TRBJ2-2, the full variable domain reads GAGVSQSPSNKVTEKGKDVELRCDPISGHTALYWYRQSLGQGLEFLIYFQGNSAPDKSGLPSDRFSAERTGGSVSTLTIQRTQQEDSAVYLCASRDSPNTWELFFGEGSRLTVL.

This sequence joins TRBV11-2 and TRBJ2-7, with D perhaps matching TRBD1 (6 bases). Trimming took off 5 bases at V and 6 bases at J, with 14 bases between the two ends. The CDR3 sequence is 13 residues long. Germline V lookup: CDR1 SGHAT, CDR2 FQNNGV. The CDR3 sequence: CASSLNRVGEQYF. CDR3 nucleotide sequence: TGTGCCAGCAGCCTCAACAGGGTCGGCGAGCAGTACTTC.

This CDR3 is CASRTAGANVLTF. The CDR3 region has the DNA TGTGCCAGCCGGACAGCCGGGGCCAACGTCCTGACTTTC. The rearrangement uses TRBV12-3 or TRBV12-4 and TRBJ2-6; TRBD1 might be the D (6 bases). This CDR3 has 13 residues. Trimming took 8 bases from V and 4 from J, leaving 9 bases between them.

The gene calls are TRBV5-1 and TRBJ2-3, with D possibly TRBD2 on 8 matching bases. This CDR3 comprises 15 residues. V lost 2 bases and J lost 5, with 15 bases in between. The germline V gene has CDR1 SGHRS and CDR2 YFSETQ. CDR3 bases: TGCGCCAGCAGCTTACAGGGGACTAGTGGAGATACGCAGTATTTT. Encoded protein: CASSLQGTSGDTQYF. Variable domain in full (rest from reference TRBV5-1 and TRBJ2-3): KAGVTQTPRYLIKTRGQQVTLSCSPISGHRSVSWYQQTPGQGLQFLFEYFSETQRNKGNFPGRFSGRQFSNSRSEMNVSTLELGDSALYLCASSLQGTSGDTQYFGPGTRLTVL.

At least ten counts were recorded for this clonotype. V and J are TRBV3-1 and TRBJ2-5, with TRBD1 identical over 7 bases. Germline CDR1 is LGHDT and CDR2 is YNNKEL (reference sequence). Trimming removed 2 bases from V and 0 bases from J; junction bases left unmatched: 3. The CDR3 length is 15 residues. The CDR3 DNA reads TGTGCCAGCAGCCAAACGACAGGGAACCAAGAGACCCAGTACTTC. Translating it yields CASSQTTGNQETQYF.

Regarding this clonotype: The junction shows a germline mismatch at one end, possibly a read error. This sequence joins TRBV25-1 and TRBJ2-1; D is unclear. CDR1 is MGHDK, CDR2 SYGVNS, per germline. This CDR3 comprises 16 residues. Written as DNA, the CDR3 is TGTGCCAGCAGTAATTCGCGGACCAGCTCCTACAATGAGCTGTTCTTC. Its protein product is CASSNSRTSSYNELFF. Filled out from reference TRBV25-1 and TRBJ2-1, the complete variable domain reads EADIYQTPRYLVIGTGKKITLECSQTMGHDKMYWYQQDPGMELHLIHYSYGVNSTEKGDLSSESTVSRIRTEHFPLTLESARPSHTSQYLCASSNSRTSSYNELFFGPGTRLTVL.

This clonotype was observed a handful of times. J is TRBJ2-1 and V is TRBV12-3 or TRBV12-4; 7 bases match TRBD2. The junction had 6 bases not matched to a gene; V was cut back by 6 bases and J by 4 bases. CDR3 size: 14 residues. The CDR3 bases are TGTGCCAGCAGGTCCGGGACTACATACAATGAGCAGTTCTTC. Its translation: CASRSGTTYNEQFF.

This chain uses TRBV12-3 or TRBV12-4 with TRBJ2-2; 7 nucleotides agree with TRBD2. The J segment lost 0 bases and the V segment lost 10 bases, leaving 8 bases of the junction unmatched. The CDR3 runs to 15 residues. The CDR3 is CATAPGGPNTGELFF. In nucleotides, the CDR3 is TGTGCCACCGCCCCGGGGGGTCCGAACACCGGGGAGCTGTTTTTT.

The CDR3 here is CASSKLAGASDTQYF. In DNA form, the CDR3 reads TGTGCCAGCAGCAAACTAGCGGGGGCCTCAGATACGCAGTATTTT. V usage is TRBV21-1 and J usage is TRBJ2-3; TRBD2 was called by the table and not checked on the DNA. TRBV21-1 represents a pseudogene. The length of the CDR3 is 15 residues.